The clone carrying this TCR beta chain has at least ten counts. Its specificity is unknown. The record originates from a study of blood T cells in healthy people across ages. Study-level results: Nothing was known about donor CMV status, and this possibly confounded expanded clonotype changes. With unsorted PBMCs, a conclusive comparison of naive versus antigen-experienced cells was not possible.

It was with a sample-barcoded 5' primer and a J-beta primer mix that a second PCR of about 6 to 11 cycles was run. One entry per CDR3 protein, called by TCRdb with MiXCR from the 5' RACE reads. The data contain fewer than 800,000 distinct CDR3 sequences, roughly 32% of them seen just once; the ten biggest clones take up approximately 15%. The germline V gene has CDR1 MNHEY and CDR2 SMNVEV (reference sequence). V lost 8 bases to trimming and J lost 6 bases, with 17 bases between them. The CDR3 is 14 residues long. Sequenced input: blood. This clonotype originated in a woman of 80 years or more in good health. The genes are TRBV27 and TRBJ2-1; TRBD1 is a possible D gene (6 bases). CDR3 coding DNA: TGTGCCAGCCAGGGGCCTATGGATGGCAATGAGCAGTTCTTC. Amino acid sequence: CASQGPMDGNEQFF.